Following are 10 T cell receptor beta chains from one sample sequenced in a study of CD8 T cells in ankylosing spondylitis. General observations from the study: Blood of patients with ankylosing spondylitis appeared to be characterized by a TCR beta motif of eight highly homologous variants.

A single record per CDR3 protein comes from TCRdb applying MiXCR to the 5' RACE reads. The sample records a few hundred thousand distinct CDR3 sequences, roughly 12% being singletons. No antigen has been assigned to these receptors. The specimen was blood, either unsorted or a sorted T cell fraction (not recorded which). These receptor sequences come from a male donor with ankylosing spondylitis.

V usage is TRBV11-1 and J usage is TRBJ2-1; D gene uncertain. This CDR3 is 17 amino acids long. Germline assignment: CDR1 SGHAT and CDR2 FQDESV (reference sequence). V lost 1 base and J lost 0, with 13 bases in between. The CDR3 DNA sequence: TGTGCCAGCAGCTTAGAGTTTGGTCGGAGCTCCTACAATGAGCAGTTCTTC. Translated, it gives CASSLEFGRSSYNEQFF.

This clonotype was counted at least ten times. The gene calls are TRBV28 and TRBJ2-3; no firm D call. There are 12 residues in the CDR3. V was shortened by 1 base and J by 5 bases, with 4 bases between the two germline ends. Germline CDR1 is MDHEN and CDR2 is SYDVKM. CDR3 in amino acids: CASSLLRDTQYF. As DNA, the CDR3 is TGTGCCAGCAGTTTATTAAGAGATACGCAGTATTTT. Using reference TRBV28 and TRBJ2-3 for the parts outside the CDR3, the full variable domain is DVKVTQSSRYLVKRTGEKVFLECVQDMDHENMFWYRQDPGLGLRLIYFSYDVKMKEKGDIPEGYSVSREKKERFSLILESASTNQTSMYLCASSLLRDTQYFGPGTRLTVL.

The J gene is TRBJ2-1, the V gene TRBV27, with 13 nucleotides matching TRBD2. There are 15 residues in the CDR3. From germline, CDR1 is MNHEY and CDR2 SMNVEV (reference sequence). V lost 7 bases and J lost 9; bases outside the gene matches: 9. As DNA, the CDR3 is TGTGCCAGCACGTTCCGGACTAGCGGGAGCGGTGAGCAGTTCTTC. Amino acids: CASTFRTSGSGEQFF.

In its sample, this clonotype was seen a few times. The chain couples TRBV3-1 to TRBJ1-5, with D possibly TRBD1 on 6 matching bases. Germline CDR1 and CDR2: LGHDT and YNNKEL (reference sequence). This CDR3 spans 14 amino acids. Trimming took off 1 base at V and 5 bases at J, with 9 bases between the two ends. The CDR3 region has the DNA TGTGCCAGCAGCCAAGTACAGGGCCATCAGCCCCAGCATTTT. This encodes CASSQVQGHQPQHF.

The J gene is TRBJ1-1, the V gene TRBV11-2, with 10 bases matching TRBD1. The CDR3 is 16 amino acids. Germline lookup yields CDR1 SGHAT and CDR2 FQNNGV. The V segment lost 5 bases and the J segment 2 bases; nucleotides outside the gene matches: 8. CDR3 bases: TGTGCCAGCAGCCTAACCGGGACAGGGGCAAACACTGAAGCTTTCTTT. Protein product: CASSLTGTGANTEAFF.

DNA of the CDR3: TGCGCCAGCAGCCAAGAGGGGTGGCGCGAGCAGTACTTC. Translated, it gives CASSQEGWREQYF. The chain uses TRBV4-1 and TRBJ2-7; D is uncertain. V was trimmed by 0 bases and J by 6 bases, leaving 9 bases between them. Germline V lookup: CDR1 MGHRA, CDR2 YSYEKL. The CDR3 loop spans 13 amino acids.

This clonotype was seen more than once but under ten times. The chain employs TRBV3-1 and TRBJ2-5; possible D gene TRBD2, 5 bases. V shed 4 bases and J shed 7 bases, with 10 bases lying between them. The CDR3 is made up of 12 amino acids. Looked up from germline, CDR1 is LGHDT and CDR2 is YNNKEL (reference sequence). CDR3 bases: TGTGCCAGCAGCCCCGCTAGCAGGACCCAGTACTTC. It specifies CASSPASRTQYF.

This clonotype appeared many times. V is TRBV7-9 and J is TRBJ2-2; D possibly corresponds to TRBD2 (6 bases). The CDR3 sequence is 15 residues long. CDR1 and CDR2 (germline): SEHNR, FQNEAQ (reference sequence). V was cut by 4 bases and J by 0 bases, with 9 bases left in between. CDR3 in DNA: TGTGCCAGCAGCTCTAGCGCGCCGAACACCGGGGAGCTGTTTTTT. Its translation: CASSSSAPNTGELFF. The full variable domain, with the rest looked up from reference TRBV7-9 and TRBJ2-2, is DTGVSQNPRHKITKRGQNVTFRCDPISEHNRLYWYRQTLGQGPEFLTYFQNEAQLEKSRLLSDRFSAERPKGSFSTLEIQRTEQGDSAMYLCASSSSAPNTGELFFGEGSRLTVL.

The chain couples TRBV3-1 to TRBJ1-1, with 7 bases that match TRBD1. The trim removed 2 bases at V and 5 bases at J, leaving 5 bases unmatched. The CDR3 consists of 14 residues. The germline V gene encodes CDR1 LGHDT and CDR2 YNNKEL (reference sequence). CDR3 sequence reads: CASSQKGGKTEAFF. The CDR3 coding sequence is TGTGCCAGCAGCCAAAAAGGGGGCAAGACTGAAGCTTTCTTT.

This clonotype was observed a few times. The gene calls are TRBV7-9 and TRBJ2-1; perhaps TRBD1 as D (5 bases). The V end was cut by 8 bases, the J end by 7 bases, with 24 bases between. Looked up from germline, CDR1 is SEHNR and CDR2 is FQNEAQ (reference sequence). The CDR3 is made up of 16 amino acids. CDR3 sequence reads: CASSHMNVGARNEQFF. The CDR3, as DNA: TGTGCCAGCTCACACATGAACGTAGGGGCTCGGAATGAGCAGTTCTTC.